This TCR beta chain was captured by sequencing in a study of cytomegalovirus exposure and HLA in healthy donors. Study-level results: The listing of 150 or so TCR beta chains classed them as cytomegalovirus-associated. The HLA-A and HLA-B alleles of most subjects were reportedly predicted accurately from TCR beta sequences. In terms of immune exposure information, only CMV serostatus was available.

Trimming cost V 5 bases and J 5 bases; bases outside gene matches: 11. The CDR3 contains 16 residues. From germline, CDR1 is SGHVS and CDR2 FQNEAQ. The primer mix had 60 Vbeta and 13 Jbeta primers. Assay: immunoSEQ multiplex PCR; the TCRdb copy retains only in-frame clones and omits some. Counted here are about 180,000 clones, roughly 80% occurring once; the ten biggest clones make up 1.3% to 1.5%. This clone was recorded only once. The antigen remains undetermined. V is TRBV7-8 and J is TRBJ1-1; TRBD1 aligns across 10 bases. The source of this sequence is a girl aged 10-17 years in good health and CMV-seropositive. Sample: PBMCs. CDR3 in amino acids: CASSARDRGMGTEAFF. The CDR3 region has the DNA TGTGCCAGCAGCGCCCGGGACAGGGGCATGGGTACTGAAGCTTTCTTT.